The present T cell receptor beta chain was sequenced within a study of blood T cell repertoires in COVID-19 (dated by TCRdb to 2020 to 2022). A note on the overall study: Samples from collaborators originated in the United States, Italy and Spain and spanned both the acute and convalescent phases of COVID-19. Where available, HLA class I and class II types were obtained from metadata supplied by the sample provider rather than from assay-based typing. The material from the prospective study consisted of cDNA or gDNA derived from T cells, B-cell-depleted T cells, or PBMCs. Deeply sampled blood TCRbeta repertoires from subjects exposed to, actively infected with, or recovered from COVID-19 were included in the dataset. The repertoires were made available in a free public database intended to serve as a resource for research on the immune response to SARS-CoV-2. A de-identified subject ID, COVID-19 status, age in years and sex were almost always included in the sample metadata. The samples were drawn from two sources: the first 160 participants of the ongoing ImmuneRACE study, and 950 to 1,500 subjects contributed by 6 global collaborators. The full study reports these points: Clinical and demographic metadata were provided uncurated, with the amount varying by source and participant.

This clone was picked up a small number of times. Its recognized antigen is unknown. Base qualities are missing; no much larger clone stands one base away. V is reduced by 2 bases and J by 1 base, leaving a spacing of 11 bases between them. The CDR3 spans 15 residues, from the cysteine through the phenylalanine. Left in the record is the CDR3 DNA by itself, 45 bases read in frame from the first base. Per the germline V gene, MNHEY is the CDR1 and SVGEGT is the CDR2. TCRbeta CDR3 regions were amplified from genomic DNA using the immunoSEQ Assay, a bias-controlled multiplex PCR. In the paper's pipeline: The number of nucleated cells in each sample was estimated by amplification of reference gene primers within the assay. To quantify the absolute abundance of each unique TCRbeta CDR3 rearrangement, sequence reads were collapsed and filtered. For each sample, productive Simpson clonality was calculated as the square root of Simpson's diversity index across productive rearrangements. Held by TCRdb, this immuneACCESS table contains in-frame sequences only and omits some clones. Under half of the omission traces to an unresolved V gene where checked; the cause of the rest is unknown. V, J and clone size were drawn from that table, and D and trimming were deduced from the DNA. Within this sample are about 220,000 clones, with roughly 80% of them counted one time only. The top ten clonotypes cover roughly 2.3% of the sample.

Collaborating institutions collected whole blood in K2EDTA tubes following their own protocols. For TCRbeta analysis, collaborators shipped samples as frozen whole blood, isolated PBMCs, or DNA extracted from either of those sample types. The chain is encoded by TRBV6-2 or TRBV6-3 joined to TRBJ1-1; TRBD1 is possibly the D segment (5 matching bases). The sample comprised peripheral blood. The receptor's source is a woman aged 55 to 70 with acute or convalescent COVID-19. The CDR3 reads as follows: CASSYGGAGNTEAFF. DNA sequence: TGTGCCAGCAGTTACGGTGGGGCTGGGAACACTGAAGCTTTCTTT.